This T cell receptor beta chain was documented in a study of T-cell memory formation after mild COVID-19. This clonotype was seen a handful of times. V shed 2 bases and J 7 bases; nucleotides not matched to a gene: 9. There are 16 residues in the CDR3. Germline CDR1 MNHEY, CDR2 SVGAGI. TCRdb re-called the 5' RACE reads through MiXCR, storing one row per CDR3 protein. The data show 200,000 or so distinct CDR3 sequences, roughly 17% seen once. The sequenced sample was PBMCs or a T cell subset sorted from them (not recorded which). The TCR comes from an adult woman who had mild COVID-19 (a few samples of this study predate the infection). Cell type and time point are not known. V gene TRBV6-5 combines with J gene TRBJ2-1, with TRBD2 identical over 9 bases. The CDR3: CASSYISASGTNEQFF. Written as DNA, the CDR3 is TGTGCCAGCAGTTACATATCGGCTAGCGGGACGAATGAGCAGTTCTTC.